This T cell receptor beta chain was captured in a study of cytomegalovirus exposure and HLA in healthy donors. In regard to this clone: As yet, its antigen is unknown.

Primers for the PCR totalled 60 Vbeta and 13 Jbeta. The data were produced by immunoSEQ multiplex PCR, yet TCRdb's version contains in-frame clones alone and is incomplete. The data contain fewer than 150,000 clones, 65% to 75% of them singletons. General observations from the study: Later on, an analysis showed TCR association rates differing by HLA locus, with DRB1 the most and HLA-C the fewest. Previously analyzed data showed that most TCR beta V segments were productive at a frequency of about 87% or about 30%. In a later analysis, specific HLA alleles were associated with some 16,000 TCR beta sequences at a 0.05 false discovery rate.

Regarding donors, all were healthy bone marrow donors. CDR1 is SEHNR, CDR2 FQNEAQ, per germline (reference sequence). Trimming removed 6 bases at V and 2 bases at J, with 14 bases between. The CDR3 spans 14 residues. The receptor comes from a woman aged 50 to 60 in good health and CMV-seropositive. Material: PBMCs. The rearrangement links TRBV7-9 to TRBJ2-7; a possible D gene is TRBD2 (6 bases). The CDR3 sequence is CASSSLASPYEQYF. Written as DNA, the CDR3 is TGTGCCAGCAGTAGTCTAGCGTCTCCCTACGAGCAGTACTTC.